Listed below are T cell receptor beta chains from one sample, sequenced in a study of response to subunit inactivated influenza vaccine. TCRdb independently ran MiXCR on the RT-PCR reads; one entry per CDR3 protein. Of around 320,000 distinct CDR3 sequences in the sample, approximately 20% were seen once. Specimen: PBMCs from blood, collected 21 months after vaccination. The receptors were sampled from a man between 50 and 69 years old who received an inactivated influenza vaccine. CDR3s include the opening cysteine and the closing phenylalanine or tryptophan. The order of the fields is D gene, J gene, clone size, CDR3 length, V gene, CDR3 protein, CDR3 DNA. The D gene is left open where the match is weak. Expanded clones get a size class; other rows say once, few or many, or leave the size out.

D: TRBD1; J: TRBJ1-2; size: .; length: 15; V: TRBV12-3/TRBV12-4; CDR3: CASSLGDRGLYGYTF; DNA: TGTGCCAGCAGTTTAGGGGACAGGGGCCTCTATGGCTACACCTTC
D: .; J: TRBJ1-5; size: .; length: 16; V: TRBV6-2/TRBV6-3; CDR3: CASSDAGEEGNQPQHF; DNA: TGTGCCAGCAGTGACGCGGGTGAGGAAGGCAATCAGCCCCAGCATTTT
D: .; J: TRBJ2-3; size: few; length: 13; V: TRBV24-1; CDR3: CATSVDSTDTQYF; DNA: TGTGCCACCAGTGTCGACAGCACAGATACGCAGTATTTT
D: .; J: TRBJ1-5; size: .; length: 13; V: TRBV23-1; CDR3: CASSHQANQPQHF; DNA: TGCGCCAGCAGTCATCAGGCTAATCAGCCCCAGCATTTT
D: TRBD1; J: TRBJ2-7; size: .; length: 15; V: TRBV7-2; CDR3: CASSSDRLSFYEQYF; DNA: TGTGCCAGCAGCTCGGACAGGCTATCCTTCTACGAGCAGTACTTC
D: .; J: TRBJ2-5; size: few; length: 15; V: TRBV6-5; CDR3: CASSYSSGNQETQYF; DNA: TGTGCCAGCAGTTACTCGTCCGGGAATCAGGAGACCCAGTACTTC
D: TRBD1; J: TRBJ2-2; size: few; length: 15; V: TRBV9; CDR3: CASSAWTGDTGELFF; DNA: TGTGCCAGCAGCGCTTGGACAGGGGACACCGGGGAGCTGTTTTTT
D: .; J: TRBJ1-2; size: few; length: 14; V: TRBV6-2/TRBV6-3; CDR3: CASFARLGGYGYTF; DNA: TGTGCCAGCTTTGCGCGGCTCGGGGGGTATGGCTACACCTTC
D: .; J: TRBJ1-4; size: .; length: 16; V: TRBV4-2; CDR3: CASSQDLGRTNEKLFF; DNA: TGTGCCAGCAGCCAAGATTTGGGCAGGACGAATGAAAAACTGTTTTTT
D: .; J: TRBJ2-7; size: .; length: 14; V: TRBV12-3/TRBV12-4; CDR3: CASSLLGLFYEQYF; DNA: TGTGCCAGCAGCCTACTAGGACTATTCTACGAGCAGTACTTC
D: .; J: TRBJ1-6; size: .; length: 13; V: TRBV7-6; CDR3: CASSPWAGGPLHF; DNA: TGTGCCAGCAGCCCTTGGGCTGGCGGACCCCTCCACTTT
D: TRBD1; J: TRBJ2-2; size: .; length: 18; V: TRBV18; CDR3: CASSGRTGGPLSTGELFF; DNA: TGTGCCAGCTCAGGGCGGACAGGGGGCCCCCTCAGCACCGGGGAGCTGTTTTTT
D: .; J: TRBJ2-2; size: few; length: 14; V: TRBV12-3/TRBV12-4; CDR3: CASSLGGNTGELFF; DNA: TGTGCCAGCAGTTTAGGGGGGAACACCGGGGAGCTGTTTTTT
D: TRBD2; J: TRBJ2-3; size: few; length: 15; V: TRBV28; CDR3: CATKQRGGYTDTQYF; DNA: TGTGCCACCAAACAACGCGGGGGGTACACAGATACGCAGTATTTT
D: .; J: TRBJ2-5; size: few; length: 15; V: TRBV12-3/TRBV12-4; CDR3: CASSLVTGLWETQYF; DNA: TGTGCCAGCAGTTTGGTAACAGGGTTGTGGGAGACCCAGTACTTC
D: .; J: TRBJ1-2; size: .; length: 13; V: TRBV6-2/TRBV6-3; CDR3: CASSHQQFYGYTF; DNA: TGTGCCAGCAGTCACCAACAGTTCTATGGCTACACCTTC
D: .; J: TRBJ1-5; size: few; length: 18; V: TRBV2; CDR3: CASRLSPLQGLSNQPQHF; DNA: TGTGCCAGCAGACTCTCTCCTCTACAGGGTTTGAGCAATCAGCCCCAGCATTTT
D: TRBD1; J: TRBJ2-1; size: .; length: 15; V: TRBV12-3/TRBV12-4; CDR3: CASRLDPGGQGEQFF; DNA: TGTGCCAGCAGACTGGACCCGGGTGGACAGGGTGAGCAGTTCTTC
D: .; J: TRBJ1-1; size: .; length: 15; V: TRBV4-1; CDR3: CASSQDWTGNTEAFF; DNA: TGCGCCAGCAGCCAAGATTGGACGGGGAACACTGAAGCTTTCTTT
D: .; J: TRBJ2-7; size: few; length: 12; V: TRBV11-2; CDR3: CASSATRVEQYF; DNA: TGTGCCAGCAGCGCCACCAGGGTAGAGCAGTACTTC
D: .; J: TRBJ1-2; size: .; length: 14; V: TRBV29-1; CDR3: CSVEVGVGGYGYTF; DNA: TGCAGCGTTGAAGTTGGCGTGGGAGGATATGGCTACACCTTC
D: TRBD1; J: TRBJ1-5; size: many; length: 16; V: TRBV20-1; CDR3: CSAFGQGSESNQPQHF; DNA: TGCAGTGCTTTTGGACAGGGATCGGAGAGCAATCAGCCCCAGCATTTT
D: .; J: TRBJ1-2; size: .; length: 14; V: TRBV20-1; CDR3: CSARDREIGYGYTF; DNA: TGCAGTGCTAGAGATCGAGAGATAGGGTATGGCTACACCTTC
D: .; J: TRBJ2-1; size: .; length: 13; V: TRBV5-6; CDR3: CASSAGQFNEQFF; DNA: TGTGCCAGCAGCGCGGGACAGTTCAATGAGCAGTTCTTC
D: TRBD2; J: TRBJ2-5; size: .; length: 18; V: TRBV4-2; CDR3: CASSPLRASGGDQETQYF; DNA: TGTGCCAGCAGCCCCCTGAGGGCTAGCGGAGGGGACCAAGAGACCCAGTACTTC
D: .; J: TRBJ2-2; size: .; length: 14; V: TRBV10-2; CDR3: CASSGEQIGGELFF; DNA: TGCGCCAGCAGCGGAGAACAGATTGGCGGGGAGCTGTTTTTT
D: TRBD1; J: TRBJ2-4; size: .; length: 19; V: TRBV28; CDR3: CASRYGTGDKDLAKNIQYF; DNA: TGTGCCAGCAGATACGGGACAGGGGACAAGGATCTAGCCAAAAACATTCAGTACTTC
D: .; J: TRBJ1-1; size: .; length: 13; V: TRBV12-3/TRBV12-4; CDR3: CASRLSVNTEAFF; DNA: TGTGCCAGCAGGCTGTCAGTGAACACTGAAGCTTTCTTT
D: .; J: TRBJ1-1; size: .; length: 13; V: TRBV12-3/TRBV12-4; CDR3: CASSFGVSTEAFF; DNA: TGTGCCAGCAGTTTTGGGGTGAGCACTGAAGCTTTCTTT
D: .; J: TRBJ1-1; size: .; length: 13; V: TRBV12-3/TRBV12-4; CDR3: CASSLGGLARAFF; DNA: TGTGCCAGCAGTTTAGGAGGCCTCGCCCGCGCTTTCTTT
D: .; J: TRBJ1-5; size: many; length: 14; V: TRBV12-3/TRBV12-4; CDR3: CASARARSNQPQHF; DNA: TGTGCCAGTGCCCGGGCCAGGAGCAATCAGCCCCAGCATTTT
D: TRBD2; J: TRBJ2-4; size: .; length: 21; V: TRBV11-1; CDR3: CASSLVRIIGLAGMGGNIQYF; DNA: TGTGCCAGCAGCTTAGTCAGGATCATCGGACTAGCGGGAATGGGGGGAAACATTCAGTACTTC
D: TRBD2; J: TRBJ2-3; size: .; length: 15; V: TRBV10-3; CDR3: CAISAGGGGTDTQYF; DNA: TGTGCCATCAGTGCCGGGGGGGGAGGCACAGATACGCAGTATTTT
D: TRBD1; J: TRBJ2-5; size: .; length: 15; V: TRBV4-3; CDR3: CASSPGSTGRETQYF; DNA: TGCGCCAGCAGCCCAGGATCGACAGGGAGAGAGACCCAGTACTTC
D: .; J: TRBJ1-4; size: .; length: 14; V: TRBV20-1; CDR3: CSATETGMGEKLFF; DNA: TGCAGTGCCACCGAAACAGGGATGGGTGAAAAACTGTTTTTT
D: .; J: TRBJ2-7; size: few; length: 13; V: TRBV9; CDR3: CASSVAPTYEQYF; DNA: TGTGCCAGCAGCGTAGCGCCGACCTACGAGCAGTACTTC
D: .; J: TRBJ2-5; size: .; length: 16; V: TRBV10-3; CDR3: CAISESATGYQETQYF; DNA: TGTGCCATCAGTGAGTCCGCGACAGGATACCAAGAGACCCAGTACTTC
D: .; J: TRBJ1-4; size: few; length: 16; V: TRBV4-3; CDR3: CASSQPVGTGDEKLFF; DNA: TGCGCCAGCAGCCAACCTGTCGGGACCGGGGATGAAAAACTGTTTTTT
D: .; J: TRBJ2-7; size: .; length: 14; V: TRBV10-3; CDR3: CAISEQKSSYEQYF; DNA: TGTGCCATCAGTGAGCAGAAAAGCTCCTACGAGCAGTACTTC
D: TRBD2; J: TRBJ2-3; size: .; length: 16; V: TRBV7-3; CDR3: CASSPISGRGLDTQYF; DNA: TGTGCCAGCAGCCCCATTAGCGGGAGGGGGTTAGATACGCAGTATTTT
D: .; J: TRBJ1-3; size: few; length: 14; V: TRBV29-1; CDR3: CSVAAATGGNTIYF; DNA: TGCAGCGTTGCTGCGGCCACGGGTGGAAACACCATATATTTT
D: .; J: TRBJ1-5; size: few; length: 13; V: TRBV12-3/TRBV12-4; CDR3: CASSYHRVQPQHF; DNA: TGTGCCAGCAGTTACCACAGGGTTCAGCCCCAGCATTTT
D: TRBD1; J: TRBJ1-2; size: few; length: 15; V: TRBV5-1; CDR3: CASSVRTGFDYGYTF; DNA: TGCGCCAGCAGCGTTCGGACAGGGTTCGACTATGGCTACACCTTC
D: .; J: TRBJ1-2; size: few; length: 11; V: TRBV19; CDR3: CATPGPLGYTF; DNA: TGTGCCACTCCGGGGCCGTTAGGCTACACCTTC
D: .; J: TRBJ2-1; size: few; length: 20; V: TRBV21-1; CDR3: CASSKQWGTICTSSYNEQFF; DNA: TGTGCCAGCAGCAAACAGTGGGGGACCATATGCACTAGCTCCTACAATGAGCAGTTCTTC
D: .; J: TRBJ2-7; size: .; length: 17; V: TRBV7-2; CDR3: CASSFFLVGGAYDEQYF; DNA: TGTGCCAGCAGCTTTTTTTTGGTTGGGGGAGCTTACGACGAGCAGTACTTC
D: .; J: TRBJ2-7; size: .; length: 14; V: TRBV4-3; CDR3: CASSQVGGSYEQYF; DNA: TGCGCCAGCAGCCAAGTAGGGGGGTCGTACGAGCAGTACTTC
D: TRBD1; J: TRBJ1-5; size: many; length: 15; V: TRBV6-1; CDR3: CASSRTGGSNQPQHF; DNA: TGTGCCAGCAGTCGGACAGGGGGCAGCAATCAGCCCCAGCATTTT